Given below is one T cell receptor (beta chain) in context. The data belong to a study of T cells in Graves' hyperthyroidism and ophthalmopathy. From RNA transcripts, TCR beta CDR3 regions were amplified. During a first-round RT-PCR of the TCR CDR3, the HTBI primer set was used. TCRdb used MiXCR to reprocess the multiplex PCR reads, holding one entry per CDR3 protein. This table has 450,000 to 700,000 distinct CDR3 sequences, 46% appearing once. Germline CDR1 reads LNHNV; CDR2 reads YYDKDF (reference sequence). CDR3 length: 18 residues. Trimming shortened V by 0 bases and J by 0 bases, and 16 bases separated the two germline ends.

Sequenced sample: peripheral blood or thyroid tissue (not recorded which). The sequence came from an adult woman with Graves' disease, either hyperthyroidism or ophthalmopathy (not recorded which). This chain joins TRBV15 and TRBJ2-3; a weak D match, TRBD1 (6 bases). As DNA, the CDR3 is TGTGCCACCAGCAGAGATTTGAACAGGGTAGCTAGCACAGATACGCAGTATTTT. This codes for CATSRDLNRVASTDTQYF.